The rows below give T cell receptor beta chains drawn from one sample of a study of regulatory T cells in long-lasting Graves disease. In TCRdb, the multiplex PCR reads were re-called with MiXCR into one record per CDR3 protein. The sample has 430,000 or so distinct CDR3 sequences, roughly 21% seen once. Sequences were derived from peripheral blood mononuclear cells (PBMCs), sampled when the disease was refractory, from a patient treated with antithyroid drugs. The receptors were gathered from a female donor with Graves disease. CDR3s include the opening cysteine and the closing phenylalanine or tryptophan. Each record gives: clone size, J gene, CDR3 length, V gene, D gene, CDR3 protein, CDR3 DNA. A D gene is named only where the DNA matches it firmly. Rows give clone size only sometimes, using once, few, many, or a class for an expanded clone.

>few|TRBJ2-7|17|TRBV7-6|TRBD2
CASSLALGLAGSYEQYF
TGTGCCAGCAGCTTAGCCCTGGGACTAGCGGGCTCCTACGAGCAGTACTTC
>-|TRBJ2-5|14|TRBV13|-
CASSSRVLRETQYF
TGTGCCAGCAGCTCCAGGGTATTACGAGAGACCCAGTACTTC
>-|TRBJ2-5|20|TRBV28|TRBD2
CASRLASTGLAGRGEETQYF
TGTGCCAGCAGACTGGCGTCAACGGGACTAGCGGGCCGGGGAGAAGAGACCCAGTACTTC
>-|TRBJ1-2|17|TRBV28|TRBD1
CASRILPGQGYEYGYTF
TGTGCCAGCAGGATACTACCGGGACAGGGGTACGAATATGGCTACACCTTC
>many|TRBJ1-1|14|TRBV7-9|-
CASSLVLGNTEAFF
TGTGCCAGCAGCTTAGTTTTGGGTAACACTGAAGCTTTCTTT
>few|TRBJ1-1|16|TRBV12-3/TRBV12-4|-
CASSFFGTAGNTEAFF
TGTGCCAGCAGTTTTTTTGGGACGGCAGGGAACACTGAAGCTTTCTTT
>many|TRBJ2-7|17|TRBV5-1|TRBD2
CASSLESGAGVSHEQYF
TGCGCCAGCAGCTTGGAGTCAGGAGCGGGAGTTTCCCACGAGCAGTACTTC
>many|TRBJ2-5|12|TRBV20-1|TRBD2
CSARWGGETQYF
TGCAGTGCTAGATGGGGGGGAGAGACCCAGTACTTC
>-|TRBJ2-1|15|TRBV12-3/TRBV12-4|TRBD2
CASRSAGLESNEQFF
TGTGCCAGCAGGTCGGCCGGACTAGAATCCAATGAGCAGTTCTTC
>-|TRBJ2-6|16|TRBV7-3|-
CANSLGRDPGANVLTF
TGTGCCAACAGCTTAGGGCGGGACCCCGGGGCCAACGTCCTGACTTTC
>few|TRBJ1-5|15|TRBV6-1|-
CASSMVQGGNQPQHF
TGTGCCAGCAGTATGGTACAGGGAGGCAATCAGCCCCAGCATTTT
>-|TRBJ1-3|15|TRBV5-5|-
CASSPNVGGGDTIYF
TGTGCCAGCAGCCCGAATGTGGGGGGCGGGGACACCATATATTTT
>-|TRBJ2-3|12|TRBV19|-
CASAARTDTQYF
TGTGCCAGCGCGGCGCGTACAGATACGCAGTATTTT
>few|TRBJ2-6|16|TRBV20-1|-
CSARDSGAAGANVLTF
TGCAGTGCTAGAGATTCAGGGGCTGCTGGGGCCAACGTCCTGACTTTC
>-|TRBJ2-2|16|TRBV7-3|-
CASSPSGNQPTGELFF
TGTGCCAGCAGCCCTTCGGGGAACCAACCCACCGGGGAGCTGTTTTTT
>many|TRBJ1-1|15|TRBV28|TRBD1
CASKTPGQGATEAFF
TGTGCCAGCAAAACCCCGGGACAGGGGGCAACTGAAGCTTTCTTT
>few|TRBJ2-1|17|TRBV4-1|TRBD2
CASSQVIPGLAYNEQFF
TGCGCCAGCAGCCAAGTGATTCCGGGACTAGCCTACAATGAGCAGTTCTTC
>many|TRBJ2-5|16|TRBV6-1|TRBD2
CASSQSRAGDRETQYF
TGTGCCAGCAGCCAAAGCCGGGCGGGAGATCGAGAGACCCAGTACTTC
>many|TRBJ1-2|17|TRBV12-3/TRBV12-4|TRBD1
CASSFRGQGAYGYGYTF
TGTGCCAGCAGTTTTAGAGGACAGGGGGCTTACGGCTATGGCTACACCTTC
>many|TRBJ2-2|16|TRBV7-9|-
CASSSEAGAGSGELFF
TGTGCCAGCAGCTCAGAGGCAGGGGCAGGTTCCGGGGAGCTGTTTTTT
>many|TRBJ1-5|12|TRBV28|-
CASSGPYQPQHF
TGTGCCAGCAGTGGGCCCTATCAGCCCCAGCATTTT
>many|TRBJ2-7|14|TRBV7-9|TRBD2
CASSQLAGPYEQYF
TGTGCCAGCAGTCAACTAGCGGGTCCCTACGAGCAGTACTTC
>-|TRBJ2-5|13|TRBV12-3/TRBV12-4|-
CASSLESAETQYF
TGTGCCAGCAGTTTAGAGTCGGCAGAGACCCAGTACTTC
>many|TRBJ2-5|18|TRBV6-7|TRBD2
CASSRSEGLAEDEETQYF
TGTGCCAGCAGCCGATCGGAAGGACTAGCGGAGGACGAAGAGACCCAGTACTTC
>few|TRBJ2-7|11|TRBV19|-
CASRAAGEQYF
TGTGCCAGCCGTGCGGCGGGCGAGCAGTACTTC
>-|TRBJ1-5|13|TRBV5-1|-
CASSLDRLQPQHF
TGCGCCAGCAGCTTGGACAGGTTACAGCCCCAGCATTTT
>-|TRBJ2-1|15|TRBV19|TRBD2
CASSPFAGDDNEQFF
TGTGCCAGTAGTCCTTTCGCGGGAGACGACAATGAGCAGTTCTTC
>-|TRBJ1-1|13|TRBV5-6|-
CASGWGTGTEAFF
TGTGCCAGCGGCTGGGGGACGGGGACTGAAGCTTTCTTT
>few|TRBJ2-5|14|TRBV4-2|-
CASSQGLVGETQYF
TGTGCCAGCAGCCAAGGACTAGTGGGTGAGACCCAGTACTTC